Listed below are T cell receptor beta chains from one sample, sequenced in a study of cytomegalovirus exposure and HLA in healthy donors. Assay: immunoSEQ multiplex PCR; the TCRdb copy retains only in-frame clones and omits some. The sample yields 64,000 or so clones, about two thirds seen once. Input material: PBMCs. The receptors were sampled from a man aged 35-49 years in good health and CMV-seropositive. Each CDR3 is given with its conserved first and last residue. A D gene is named only where the DNA matches it firmly. The listing skips clone size in some rows; elsewhere it reads once, few, many or a size class.

J gene,V gene,D gene,clone size,CDR3 protein,CDR3 DNA
TRBJ2-1,TRBV5-4,.,few,CASSFPGKDEQFF,TGTGCCAGCAGCTTCCCGGGAAAGGATGAGCAGTTCTTC
TRBJ2-1,TRBV7-2,TRBD2,.,CASSRARGSNEQFF,TGTGCCAGCAGTCGAGCGCGGGGGAGCAATGAGCAGTTCTTC
TRBJ1-1,TRBV6-1,.,few,CASIAIEAFF,TGTGCCAGCATTGCGATTGAAGCTTTCTTT
TRBJ2-5,TRBV5-6,.,.,CASSSTRGAETQYF,TGTGCCAGCAGTTCTACCAGGGGCGCAGAGACCCAGTACTTC
TRBJ2-3,TRBV9,.,.,CASSPQSTDTQYF,TGTGCCAGCAGCCCCCAGTCCACAGATACGCAGTATTTT
TRBJ2-7,TRBV5-1,.,.,CASSLEVLRGYEQYF,TGCGCCAGCAGCTTGGAAGTTCTTCGGGGGTACGAGCAGTACTTC
TRBJ2-1,TRBV4-3,TRBD2,.,CASSQSWTRNEQFF,TGCGCCAGCAGCCAGTCATGGACTAGGAATGAGCAGTTCTTC
TRBJ2-7,TRBV6-1,.,few,CASKSAITTYEQYF,TGTGCCAGCAAAAGCGCTATTACTACCTACGAGCAGTACTTC
TRBJ2-7,TRBV4-1,.,medium-sized,CASSQDSQGLGQYF,TGCGCCAGCAGCCAAGATAGTCAGGGCCTCGGGCAGTACTTC
TRBJ2-7,TRBV11-3,TRBD1,.,CASSYQQGYEQYF,TGTGCCAGCAGCTATCAACAGGGGTACGAGCAGTACTTC
TRBJ1-4,TRBV5-1,TRBD1,few,CASSSTPGTDNEKLFF,TGCGCCAGCAGCTCTACTCCCGGGACAGACAATGAAAAACTGTTTTTT
TRBJ2-5,TRBV29-1,TRBD1,.,CSVEPAAGGTQYF,TGCAGCGTTGAGCCTGCGGCAGGGGGGACCCAGTACTTC
TRBJ1-1,TRBV18,.,once,CASSPFSDPNTEAFF,TGTGCCAGCTCACCATTCAGCGACCCGAACACTGAAGCTTTCTTT
TRBJ2-7,TRBV6-1,TRBD2,.,CASSEFGRGVGEQYF,TGTGCCAGCAGTGAATTCGGTCGGGGGGTCGGCGAGCAGTACTTC